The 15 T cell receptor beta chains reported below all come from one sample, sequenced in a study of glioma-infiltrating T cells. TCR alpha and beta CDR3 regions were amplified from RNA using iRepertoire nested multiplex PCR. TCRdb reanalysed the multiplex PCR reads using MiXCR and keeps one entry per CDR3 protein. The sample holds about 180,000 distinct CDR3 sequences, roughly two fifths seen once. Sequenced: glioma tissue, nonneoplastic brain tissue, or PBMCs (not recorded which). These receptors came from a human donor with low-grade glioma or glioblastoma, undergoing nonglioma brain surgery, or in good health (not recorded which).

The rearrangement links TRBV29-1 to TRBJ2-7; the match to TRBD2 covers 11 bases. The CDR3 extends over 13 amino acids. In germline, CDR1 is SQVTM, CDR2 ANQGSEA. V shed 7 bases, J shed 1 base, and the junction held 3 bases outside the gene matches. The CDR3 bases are TGCAGCGCTAGCGGGAGGAGGTCCTACGAGCAGTACTTC. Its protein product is CSASGRRSYEQYF.

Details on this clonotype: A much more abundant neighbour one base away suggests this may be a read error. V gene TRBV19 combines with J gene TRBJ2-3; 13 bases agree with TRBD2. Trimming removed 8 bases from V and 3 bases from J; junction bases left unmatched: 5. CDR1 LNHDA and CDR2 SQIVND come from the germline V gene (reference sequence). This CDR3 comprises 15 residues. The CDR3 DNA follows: TGTGCCAGTCAGAAGACTAGCGGGAGGACAGATACGCAGTATTTT. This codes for CASQKTSGRTDTQYF.

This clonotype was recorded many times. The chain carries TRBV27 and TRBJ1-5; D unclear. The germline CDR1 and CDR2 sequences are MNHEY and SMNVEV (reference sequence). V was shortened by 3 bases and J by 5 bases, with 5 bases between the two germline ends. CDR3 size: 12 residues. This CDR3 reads CASSFVDQPQHF. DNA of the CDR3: TGTGCCAGCAGTTTCGTAGATCAGCCCCAGCATTTT.

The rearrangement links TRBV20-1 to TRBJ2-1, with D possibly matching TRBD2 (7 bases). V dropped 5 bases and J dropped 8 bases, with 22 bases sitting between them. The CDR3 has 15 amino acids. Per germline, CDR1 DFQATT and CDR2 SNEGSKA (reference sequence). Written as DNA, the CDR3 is TGCAGTGCTCCTTGGGGGACGGGGGGCTCGGATGAGCAGTTCTTC. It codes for CSAPWGTGGSDEQFF.

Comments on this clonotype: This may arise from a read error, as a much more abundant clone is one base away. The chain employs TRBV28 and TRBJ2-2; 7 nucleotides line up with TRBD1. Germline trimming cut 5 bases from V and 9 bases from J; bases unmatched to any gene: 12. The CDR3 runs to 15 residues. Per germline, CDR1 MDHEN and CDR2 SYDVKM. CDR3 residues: CASSPGTAFPWELFF. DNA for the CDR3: TGTGCCAGCAGTCCCGGGACAGCATTCCCCTGGGAGCTGTTTTTT.

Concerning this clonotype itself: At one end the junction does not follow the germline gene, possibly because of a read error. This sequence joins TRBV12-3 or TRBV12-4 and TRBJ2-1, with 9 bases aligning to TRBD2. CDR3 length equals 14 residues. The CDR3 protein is CASSVAGAWDEQFF. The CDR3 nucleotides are TGTGCCAGCAGTGTAGCGGGAGCTTGGGATGAGCAGTTCTTC.

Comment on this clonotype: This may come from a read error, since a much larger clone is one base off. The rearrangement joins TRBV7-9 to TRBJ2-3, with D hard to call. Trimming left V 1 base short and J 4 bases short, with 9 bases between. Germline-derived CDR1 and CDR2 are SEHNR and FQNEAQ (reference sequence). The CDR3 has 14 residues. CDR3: CASSLDAGSDTQYF. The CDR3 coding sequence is TGTGCCAGCAGCTTAGACGCTGGGTCAGATACGCAGTATTTT.

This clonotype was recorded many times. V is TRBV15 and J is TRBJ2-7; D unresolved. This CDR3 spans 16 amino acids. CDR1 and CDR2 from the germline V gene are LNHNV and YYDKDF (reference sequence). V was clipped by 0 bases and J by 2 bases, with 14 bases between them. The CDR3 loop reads CATSRDVVGLTYEQYF. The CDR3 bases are TGTGCCACCAGCAGAGATGTGGTCGGGCTAACCTACGAGCAGTACTTC.

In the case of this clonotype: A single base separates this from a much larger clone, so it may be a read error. CDR3 in amino acids: CAIWTGANTGELCF. In DNA, the CDR3 is TGTGCCATTTGGACTGGGGCGAACACCGGGGAGCTGTGTTTT. The V call is TRBV10-3, the J call TRBJ2-2; D is possibly TRBD1 or TRBD2 (5 bases each). The CDR3 totals 14 residues. Germline V gene lookup returns CDR1 ENHRY and CDR2 SYGVKD.

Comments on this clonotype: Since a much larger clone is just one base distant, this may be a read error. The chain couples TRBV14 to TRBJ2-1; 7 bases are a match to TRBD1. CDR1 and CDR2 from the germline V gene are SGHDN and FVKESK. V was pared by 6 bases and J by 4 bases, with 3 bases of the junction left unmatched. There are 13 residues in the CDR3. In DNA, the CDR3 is TGTGCCAGCAGACCGGGACAGTACAATGAGCAGTTCTTC. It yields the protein CASRPGQYNEQFF.

The CDR3 protein is CASSSREGLAFIETQYF. In DNA, the CDR3 is TGTGCCAGCAGCTCCCGAGAAGGACTAGCGTTTATAGAGACCCAGTACTTC. The chain carries TRBV7-9 and TRBJ2-5, with TRBD2 matching 9 bases. The V and J ends lost 4 bases and 4 bases, in that order; junction bases with no gene match: 13. This CDR3 comprises 17 residues. CDR1 is SEHNR and CDR2 is FQNEAQ in the germline V gene (reference sequence).

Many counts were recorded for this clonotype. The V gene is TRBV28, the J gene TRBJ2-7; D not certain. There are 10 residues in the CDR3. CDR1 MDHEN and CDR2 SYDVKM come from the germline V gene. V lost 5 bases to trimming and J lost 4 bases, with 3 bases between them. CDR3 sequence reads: CASSGYEQYF. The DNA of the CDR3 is TGTGCCAGCAGTGGATACGAGCAGTACTTC. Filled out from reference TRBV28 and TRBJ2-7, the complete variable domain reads DVKVTQSSRYLVKRTGEKVFLECVQDMDHENMFWYRQDPGLGLRLIYFSYDVKMKEKGDIPEGYSVSREKKERFSLILESASTNQTSMYLCASSGYEQYFGPGTRLTVT.

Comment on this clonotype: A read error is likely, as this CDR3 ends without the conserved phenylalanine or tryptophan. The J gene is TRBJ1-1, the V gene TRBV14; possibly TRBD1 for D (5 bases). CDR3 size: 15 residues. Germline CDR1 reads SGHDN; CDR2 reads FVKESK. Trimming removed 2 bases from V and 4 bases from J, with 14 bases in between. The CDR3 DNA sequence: TGTGCCAGCAGCCAATTTGTAGGGGTAGGCACTGAAGCTTTCTAT. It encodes CASSQFVGVGTEAFY.

For the CDR3, the DNA is TGCGCCAGCAGCCAAGGAGAGGGCTCCTACAATGAGCAGTTCTTC. Amino acid sequence: CASSQGEGSYNEQFF. The chain is built from TRBV4-1 and TRBJ2-1; maybe TRBD2 (5 bases). Looked up from germline, CDR1 is MGHRA and CDR2 is YSYEKL. The ends were cut back, 1 base at V and 0 bases at J, with 7 bases in the middle. This CDR3 is 15 amino acids long.

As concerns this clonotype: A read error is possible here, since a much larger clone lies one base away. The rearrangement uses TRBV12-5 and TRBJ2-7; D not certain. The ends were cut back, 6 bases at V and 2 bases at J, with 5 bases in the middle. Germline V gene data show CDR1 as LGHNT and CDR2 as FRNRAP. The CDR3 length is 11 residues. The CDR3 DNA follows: TGTGCTAGTGGCATAACCTACGAGCAGTACTTC. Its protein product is CASGITYEQYF. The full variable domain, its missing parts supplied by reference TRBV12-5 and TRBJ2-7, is DARVTQTPRHKVTEMGQEVTMRCQPILGHNTVFWYRQTMMQGLELLAYFRNRAPLDDSGMPKDRFSAEMPDATLATLKIQPSEPRDSAVYFCASGITYEQYFGPGTRLTVT.